The clone carrying this T cell receptor beta chain turned up a few times. CDR1 is DFQATT, CDR2 SNEGSKA, per germline (reference sequence). The CDR3 consists of 14 residues. Trimming took 5 bases from V and 0 from J; bases not matched to a gene: 4. It was with unique molecular identifiers that the TCRbeta library was prepared. A single record per CDR3 protein comes from TCRdb applying MiXCR to the PCR reads. The data contain approximately 490,000 distinct CDR3 sequences, around 13% of them singletons. This sample was included in a study of T-cell reconstitution after alpha-beta-depleted transplantation in children.

The sample was PBMCs from the stem cell graft donor, taken from the stem cell graft. The chain has TRBV20-1 and TRBJ2-5; 9 bases fit TRBD2. This TCR was recovered from a human donor who donated a stem cell graft to a child with combined immunodeficiency. The DNA for the CDR3 is TGCAGTGCTGGGCTAGCGGGAAACCAAGAGACCCAGTACTTC. Translating gives CSAGLAGNQETQYF.